This T cell receptor (beta chain) was recorded in a study of blood T cell repertoires in COVID-19. Study background: The United States, Italy and Spain provided the acute and convalescent COVID-19 samples. PBMCs, B-cell-depleted T cells, or T cells provided the cDNA or gDNA that made up the material.

As processed by the authors: Reference gene primer amplification gave nucleated cell count estimates. Libraries were prepared by immunoSEQ multiplex PCR; TCRdb keeps only in-frame clonotypes and omits some of them. The DNA was the basis for D and trimming; V, J and clone size are from that table. This table holds about 74,000 clones, 85% to 90% found once. This clone was found once. This CDR3 has 16 amino acids. CDR1 and CDR2 (germline): SNHLY, FYNNEI. Deletions cut 5 bases from V and 0 bases from J, with 14 bases between. The specimen sequenced was peripheral blood. J is TRBJ1-3 and V is TRBV2; D uncertain. The TCR originated in a woman of 80 years or more with active or convalescent COVID-19. The CDR3 loop reads CASSPRKAHSGNTIYF. In nucleotides, the CDR3 is TGTGCCAGCAGTCCCCGAAAAGCCCACTCTGGAAACACCATATATTTT.